This record concerns one T cell receptor beta chain sequence. Its matching antigen is unknown. The record originates from a study of OX40 agonist ivuxolimab in advanced cancers. Overall study: Patients undergoing dose escalation presented with hepatocellular carcinoma, melanoma, renal cell or head and neck cancer. Mean age about 60 years, range roughly 20 to 85; approximately 80% male. Study-wide results and caveats: Partial responders treated at 0.1-3.0 mg/kg exhibited clonal expansion among the lowest measured.

Deletions cut 4 bases from V and 2 bases from J, with 16 bases between. CDR3 length: 16 amino acids. CDR1 is SGHNT, CDR2 YYREEE, per germline (reference sequence). The study sampled blood at baseline, cycle 4 day 1, and cycle 7 day 1. Profiled with immunoSEQ multiplex PCR; TCRdb holds only in-frame clones, not every one. The data show 65,000 to 90,000 clones, roughly nine tenths seen once. The source was CD4+ or CD8+ T cells sorted from blood, collected in a trial of the OX40 agonist ivuxolimab. The chain carries TRBV5-4 and TRBJ1-3; D gene unclear. The sequence derives from an adult with an advanced solid tumor such as melanoma, head and neck, liver or kidney cancer. CDR3 amino acids: CASSPSAGRTGNTIYF. The CDR3 DNA sequence: TGTGCCAGCAGCCCGTCGGCAGGCCGAACTGGAAACACCATATATTTT.